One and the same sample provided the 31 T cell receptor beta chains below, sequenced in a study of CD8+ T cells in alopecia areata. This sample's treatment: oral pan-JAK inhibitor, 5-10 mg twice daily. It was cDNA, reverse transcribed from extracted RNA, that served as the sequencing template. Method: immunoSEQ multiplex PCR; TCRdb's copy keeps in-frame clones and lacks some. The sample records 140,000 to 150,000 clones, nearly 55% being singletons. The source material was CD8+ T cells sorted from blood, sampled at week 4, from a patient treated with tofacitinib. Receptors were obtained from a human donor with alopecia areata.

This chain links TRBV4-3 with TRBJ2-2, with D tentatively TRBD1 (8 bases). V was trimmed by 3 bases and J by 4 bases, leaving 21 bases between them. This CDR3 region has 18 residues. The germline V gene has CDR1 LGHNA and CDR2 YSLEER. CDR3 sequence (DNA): TGCGCCAGCAGCCAGGACACCACGGACAGGGAGGGCACCGGGGAGCTGTTTTTT. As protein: CASSQDTTDREGTGELFF.

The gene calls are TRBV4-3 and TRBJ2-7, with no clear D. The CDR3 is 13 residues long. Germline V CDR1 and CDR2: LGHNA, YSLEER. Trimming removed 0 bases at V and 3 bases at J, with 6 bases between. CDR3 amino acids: CASSQEFGYEQYF. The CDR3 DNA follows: TGCGCCAGCAGCCAAGAATTCGGCTACGAGCAGTACTTC.

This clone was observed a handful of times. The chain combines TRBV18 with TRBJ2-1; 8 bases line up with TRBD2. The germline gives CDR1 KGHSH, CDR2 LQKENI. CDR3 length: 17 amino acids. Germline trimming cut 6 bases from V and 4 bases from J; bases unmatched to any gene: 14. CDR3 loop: CASSPGSRAGDYNEQFF. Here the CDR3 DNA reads TGTGCCAGCTCGCCAGGGTCCCGAGCGGGGGATTACAATGAGCAGTTCTTC.

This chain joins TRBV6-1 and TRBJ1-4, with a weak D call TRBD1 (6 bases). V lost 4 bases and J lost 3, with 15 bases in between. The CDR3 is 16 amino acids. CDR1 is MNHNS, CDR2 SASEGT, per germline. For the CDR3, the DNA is TGTGCCAGCAGTGGGACAGTCATTTCGGCTAATGAAAAACTGTTTTTT. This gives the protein CASSGTVISANEKLFF.

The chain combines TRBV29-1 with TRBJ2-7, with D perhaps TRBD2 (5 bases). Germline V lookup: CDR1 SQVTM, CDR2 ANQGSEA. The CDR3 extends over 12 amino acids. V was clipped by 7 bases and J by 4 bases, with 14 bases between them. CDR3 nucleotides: TGCAGCGCCCGGGCCGCGGGTTACGAGCAGTACTTC. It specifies CSARAAGYEQYF.

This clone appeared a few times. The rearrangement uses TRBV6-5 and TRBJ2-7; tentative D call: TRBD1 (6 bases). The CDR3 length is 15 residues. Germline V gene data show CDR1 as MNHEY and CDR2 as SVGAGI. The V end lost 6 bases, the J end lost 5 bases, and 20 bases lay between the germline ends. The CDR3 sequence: CASRTTGTRANEQYF. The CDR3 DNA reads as TGTGCCAGCAGGACAACCGGGACAAGGGCTAACGAGCAGTACTTC.

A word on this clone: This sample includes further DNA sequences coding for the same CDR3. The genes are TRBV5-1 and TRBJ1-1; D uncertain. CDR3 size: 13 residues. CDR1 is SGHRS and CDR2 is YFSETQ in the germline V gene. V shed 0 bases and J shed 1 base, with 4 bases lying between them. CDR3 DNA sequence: TGCGCCAGCAGCTTGGAGGGGAACACTGAAGCTTTCTTT. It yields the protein CASSLEGNTEAFF.

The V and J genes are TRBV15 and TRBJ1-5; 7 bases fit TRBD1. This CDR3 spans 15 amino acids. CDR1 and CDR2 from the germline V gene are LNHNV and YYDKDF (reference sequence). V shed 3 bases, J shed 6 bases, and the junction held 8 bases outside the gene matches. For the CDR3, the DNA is TGTGCCACCAGCAGGGATAGGGGGCGGGTTCAGCCCCAGCATTTT. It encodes CATSRDRGRVQPQHF.

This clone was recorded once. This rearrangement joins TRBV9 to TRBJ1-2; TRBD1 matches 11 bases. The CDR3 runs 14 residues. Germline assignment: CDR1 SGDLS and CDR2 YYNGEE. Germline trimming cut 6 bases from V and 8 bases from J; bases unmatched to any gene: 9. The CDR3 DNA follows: TGTGCCAGCAACTCCGGACAGGGGGCGGGAGGCTACACCTTC. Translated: CASNSGQGAGGYTF.

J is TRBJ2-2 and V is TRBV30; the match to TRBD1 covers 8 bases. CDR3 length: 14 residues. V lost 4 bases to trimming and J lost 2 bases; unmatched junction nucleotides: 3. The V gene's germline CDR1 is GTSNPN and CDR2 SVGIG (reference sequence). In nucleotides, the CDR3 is TGTGCCTGGACTGGGACAGGAAACACCGGGGAGCTGTTTTTT. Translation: CAWTGTGNTGELFF. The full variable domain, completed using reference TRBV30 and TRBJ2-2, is SQTIHQWPATLVQPVGSPLSLECTVEGTSNPNLYWYRQAAGRGLQLLFYSVGIGQISSEVPQNLSASRPQDRQFILSSKKLLLSDSGFYLCAWTGTGNTGELFFGEGSRLTVL.

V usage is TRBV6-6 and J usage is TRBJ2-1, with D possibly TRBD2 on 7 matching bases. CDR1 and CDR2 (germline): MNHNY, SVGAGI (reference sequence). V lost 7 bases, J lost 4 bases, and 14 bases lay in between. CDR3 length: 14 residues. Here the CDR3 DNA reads TGTGCCAGCACGGAAGGGGGGGATTACAATGAGCAGTTCTTC. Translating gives CASTEGGDYNEQFF.

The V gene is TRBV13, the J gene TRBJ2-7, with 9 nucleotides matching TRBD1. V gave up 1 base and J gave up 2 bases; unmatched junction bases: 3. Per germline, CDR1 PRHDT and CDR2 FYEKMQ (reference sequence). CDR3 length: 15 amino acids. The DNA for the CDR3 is TGTGCCAGCAGCTTAGCTAGGACAGGGGCCTACGAGCAGTACTTC. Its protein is CASSLARTGAYEQYF.

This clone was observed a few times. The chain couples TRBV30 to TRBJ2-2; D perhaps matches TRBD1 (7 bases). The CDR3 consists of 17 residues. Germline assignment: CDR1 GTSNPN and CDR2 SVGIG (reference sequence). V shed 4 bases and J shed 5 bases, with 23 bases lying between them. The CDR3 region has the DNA TGTGCCTGGATCAACCTTCGGGGGACAGACCAGACCGGGGAGCTGTTTTTT. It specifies CAWINLRGTDQTGELFF.

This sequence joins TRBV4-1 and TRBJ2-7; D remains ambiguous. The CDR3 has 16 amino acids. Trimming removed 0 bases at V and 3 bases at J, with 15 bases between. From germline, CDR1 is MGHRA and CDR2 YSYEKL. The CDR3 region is CASSQDKLGILYEQYF. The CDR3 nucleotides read TGCGCCAGCAGCCAAGATAAGTTGGGTATTCTCTACGAGCAGTACTTC.

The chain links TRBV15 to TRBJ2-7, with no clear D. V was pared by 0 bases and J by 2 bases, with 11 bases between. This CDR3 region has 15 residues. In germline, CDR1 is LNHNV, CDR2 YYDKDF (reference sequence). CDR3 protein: CATSRDLGRPYEQYF. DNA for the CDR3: TGTGCCACCAGCAGAGATCTGGGCAGGCCCTACGAGCAGTACTTC.

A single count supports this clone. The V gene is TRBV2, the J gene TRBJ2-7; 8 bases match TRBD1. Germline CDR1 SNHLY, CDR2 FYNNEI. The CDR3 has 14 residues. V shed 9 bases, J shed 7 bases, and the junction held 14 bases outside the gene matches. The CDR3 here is CARDRDRQLGEQYF. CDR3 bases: TGTGCCAGGGACAGGGACAGGCAGCTTGGGGAGCAGTACTTC.

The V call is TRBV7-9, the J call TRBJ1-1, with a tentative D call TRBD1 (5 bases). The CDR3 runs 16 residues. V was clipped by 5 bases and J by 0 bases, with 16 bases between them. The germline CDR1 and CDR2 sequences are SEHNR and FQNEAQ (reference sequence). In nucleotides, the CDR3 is TGTGCCAGCAGCCCCCCGGTGGGACCAATGAACACTGAAGCTTTCTTT. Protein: CASSPPVGPMNTEAFF.

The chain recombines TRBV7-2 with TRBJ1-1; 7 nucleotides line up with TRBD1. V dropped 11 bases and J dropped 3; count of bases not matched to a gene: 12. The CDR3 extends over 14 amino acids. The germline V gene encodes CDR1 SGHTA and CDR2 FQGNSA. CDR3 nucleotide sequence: TGTGCCCTTACTAGGACAGGCGGGGACACTGAAGCTTTCTTT. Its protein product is CALTRTGGDTEAFF.

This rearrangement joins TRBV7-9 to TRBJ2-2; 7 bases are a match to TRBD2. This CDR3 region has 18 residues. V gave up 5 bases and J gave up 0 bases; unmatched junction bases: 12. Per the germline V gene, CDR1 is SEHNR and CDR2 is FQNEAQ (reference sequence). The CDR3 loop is CASSPGWEGPANTGELFF. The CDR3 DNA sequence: TGTGCCAGCAGCCCTGGTTGGGAGGGCCCCGCGAACACCGGGGAGCTGTTTTTT.

The CDR3 sequence: CSVQLTGTYEQYF. The CDR3, as DNA: TGCAGCGTACAACTGACAGGGACCTACGAGCAGTACTTC. The chain links TRBV29-1 to TRBJ2-7, with 7 bases matching TRBD1. V dropped 6 bases and J dropped 2; count of bases not matched to a gene: 7. Germline CDR1 and CDR2: SQVTM and ANQGSEA. The CDR3 is 13 amino acids.

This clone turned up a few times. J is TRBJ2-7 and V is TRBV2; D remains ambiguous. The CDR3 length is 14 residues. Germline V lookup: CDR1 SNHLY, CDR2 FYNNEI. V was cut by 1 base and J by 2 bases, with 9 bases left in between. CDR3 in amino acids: CASSEVTTTYEQYF. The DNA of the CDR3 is TGTGCCAGCAGTGAAGTGACAACTACCTACGAGCAGTACTTC.

CDR3 loop: CASRTGESNQPQHF. For the CDR3, the DNA is TGTGCCAGCCGTACAGGGGAAAGCAATCAGCCCCAGCATTTT. The gene calls are TRBV27 and TRBJ1-5, with TRBD1 matching over 7 bases. Germline V lookup: CDR1 MNHEY, CDR2 SMNVEV (reference sequence). Trimming at V came to 8 bases and at J to 1 base, leaving 5 bases not matched to a gene. The CDR3 loop spans 14 amino acids.

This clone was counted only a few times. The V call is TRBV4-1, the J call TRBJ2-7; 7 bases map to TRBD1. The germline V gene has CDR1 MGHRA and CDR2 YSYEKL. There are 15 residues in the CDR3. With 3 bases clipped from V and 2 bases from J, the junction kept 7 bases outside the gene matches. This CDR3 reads CASSQTRDSAYEQYF. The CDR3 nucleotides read TGCGCCAGCAGCCAGACCCGGGACAGCGCCTACGAGCAGTACTTC.

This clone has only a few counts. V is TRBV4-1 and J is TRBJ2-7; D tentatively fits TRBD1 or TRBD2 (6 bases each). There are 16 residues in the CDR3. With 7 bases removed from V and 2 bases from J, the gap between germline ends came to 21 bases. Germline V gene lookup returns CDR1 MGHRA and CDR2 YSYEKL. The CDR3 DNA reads TGCGCCAGCACCCTTGGAGGGGGTTACGGGCCCTACGAGCAGTACTTC. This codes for CASTLGGGYGPYEQYF.

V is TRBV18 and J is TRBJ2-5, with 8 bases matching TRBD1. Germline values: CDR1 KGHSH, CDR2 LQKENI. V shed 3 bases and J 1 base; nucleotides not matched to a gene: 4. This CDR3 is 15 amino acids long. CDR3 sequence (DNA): TGTGCCAGCTCACCTCCTACAGGGGGCCAAGAGACCCAGTACTTC. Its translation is CASSPPTGGQETQYF.

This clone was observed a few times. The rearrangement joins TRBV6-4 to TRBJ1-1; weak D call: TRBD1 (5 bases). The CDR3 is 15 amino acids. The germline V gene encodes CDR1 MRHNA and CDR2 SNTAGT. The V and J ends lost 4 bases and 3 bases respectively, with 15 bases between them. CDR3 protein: CASSARLEGYTEAFF. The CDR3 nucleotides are TGTGCCAGCAGTGCCCGCCTCGAGGGGTACACTGAAGCTTTCTTT.

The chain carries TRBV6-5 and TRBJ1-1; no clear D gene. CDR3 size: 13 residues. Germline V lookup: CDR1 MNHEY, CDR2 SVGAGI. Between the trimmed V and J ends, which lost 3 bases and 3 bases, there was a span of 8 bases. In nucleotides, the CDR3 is TGTGCCAGCAGTTATGCGGTGGACACTGAAGCTTTCTTT. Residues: CASSYAVDTEAFF.

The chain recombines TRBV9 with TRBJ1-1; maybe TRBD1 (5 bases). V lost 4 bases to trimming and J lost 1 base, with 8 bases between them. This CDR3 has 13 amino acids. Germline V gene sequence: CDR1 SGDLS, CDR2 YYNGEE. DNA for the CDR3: TGTGCCAGCAGCTCCGGACAGAACACTGAAGCTTTCTTT. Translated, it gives CASSSGQNTEAFF.

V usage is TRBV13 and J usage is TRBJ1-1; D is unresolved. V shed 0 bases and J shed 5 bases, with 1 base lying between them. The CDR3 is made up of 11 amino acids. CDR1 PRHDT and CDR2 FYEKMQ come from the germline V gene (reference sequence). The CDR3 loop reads CASSLGTEAFF. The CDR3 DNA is TGTGCCAGCAGCTTAGGGACTGAAGCTTTCTTT.

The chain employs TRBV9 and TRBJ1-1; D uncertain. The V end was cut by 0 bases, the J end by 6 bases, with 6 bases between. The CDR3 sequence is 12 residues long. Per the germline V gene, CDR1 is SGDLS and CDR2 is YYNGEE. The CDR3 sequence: CASSVEGAEAFF. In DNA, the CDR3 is TGTGCCAGCAGCGTAGAGGGCGCTGAAGCTTTCTTT. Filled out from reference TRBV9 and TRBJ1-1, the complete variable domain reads DSGVTQTPKHLITATGQRVTLRCSPRSGDLSVYWYQQSLDQGLQFLIQYYNGEERAKGNILERFSAQQFPDLHSELNLSSLELGDSALYFCASSVEGAEAFFGQGTRLTVV.

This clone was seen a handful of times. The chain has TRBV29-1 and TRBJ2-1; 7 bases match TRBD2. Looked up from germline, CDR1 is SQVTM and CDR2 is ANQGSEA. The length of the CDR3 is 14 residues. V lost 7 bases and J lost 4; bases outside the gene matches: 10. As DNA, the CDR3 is TGCAGCGCCGGGGGGACTGCCCCATACAATGAGCAGTTCTTC. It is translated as CSAGGTAPYNEQFF.